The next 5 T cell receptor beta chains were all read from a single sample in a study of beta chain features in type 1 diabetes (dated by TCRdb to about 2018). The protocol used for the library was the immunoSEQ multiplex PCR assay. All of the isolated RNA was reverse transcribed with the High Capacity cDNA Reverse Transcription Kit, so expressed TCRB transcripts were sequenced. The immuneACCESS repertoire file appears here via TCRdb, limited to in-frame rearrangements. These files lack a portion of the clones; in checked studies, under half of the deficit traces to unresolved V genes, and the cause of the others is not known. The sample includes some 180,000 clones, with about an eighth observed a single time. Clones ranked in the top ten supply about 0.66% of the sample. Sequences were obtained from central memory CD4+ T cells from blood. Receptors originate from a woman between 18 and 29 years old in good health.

This CDR3 reads CSARQTNTEAFF. DNA for the CDR3: TGCAGCGCAAGGCAGACTAACACTGAAGCTTTCTTT. The gene calls are TRBV29-1 and TRBJ1-1; D remains unclear. The germline V and J ends were trimmed by 7 bases and 2 bases, with 11 bases remaining between them. The length of the CDR3 is 12 residues. Germline V CDR1 and CDR2: SQVTM, ANQGSEA. Using reference TRBV29-1 and TRBJ1-1 for the parts outside the CDR3, the full variable domain is SAVISQKPSRDICQRGTSLTIQCQVDSQVTMMFWYRQQPGQSLTLIATANQGSEATYESGFVIDKFPISRPNLTFSTLTVSNMSPEDSSIYLCSARQTNTEAFFGQGTRLTVV.

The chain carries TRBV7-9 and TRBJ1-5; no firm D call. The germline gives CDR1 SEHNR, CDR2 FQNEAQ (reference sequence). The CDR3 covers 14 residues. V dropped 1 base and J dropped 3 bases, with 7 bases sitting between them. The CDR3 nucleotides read TGTGCCAGCAGCTTAGGGCAGGACAATCAGCCCCAGCATTTT. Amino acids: CASSLGQDNQPQHF.

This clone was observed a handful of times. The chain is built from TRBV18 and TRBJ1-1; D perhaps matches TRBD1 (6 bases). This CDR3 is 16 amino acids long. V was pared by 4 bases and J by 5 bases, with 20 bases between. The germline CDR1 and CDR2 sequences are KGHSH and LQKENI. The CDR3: CASSLGGRGTGTEAFF. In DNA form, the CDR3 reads TGTGCCAGCTCACTTGGGGGCAGGGGCACGGGAACTGAAGCTTTCTTT.

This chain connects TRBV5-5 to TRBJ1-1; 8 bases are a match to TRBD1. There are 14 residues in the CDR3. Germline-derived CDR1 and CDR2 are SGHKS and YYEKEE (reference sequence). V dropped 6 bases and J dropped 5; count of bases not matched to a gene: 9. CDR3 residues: CASTRKTGETEAFF. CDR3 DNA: TGTGCCAGCACCCGAAAGACAGGGGAGACTGAAGCTTTCTTT.

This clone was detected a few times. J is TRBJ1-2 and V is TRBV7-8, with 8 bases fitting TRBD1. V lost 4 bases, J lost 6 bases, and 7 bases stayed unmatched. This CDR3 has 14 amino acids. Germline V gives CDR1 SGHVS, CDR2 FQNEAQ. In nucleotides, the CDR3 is TGTGCCAGCAGCTCAACAGGGGGGGAAAATGGCTACACCTTC. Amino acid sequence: CASSSTGGENGYTF.